One and the same sample provided the 3 T cell receptor beta chains below, sequenced in a study of cytomegalovirus exposure and HLA in healthy donors. Primers: 60 Vbeta forward and 13 Jbeta reverse. Method: immunoSEQ multiplex PCR; TCRdb's copy keeps in-frame clones and lacks some. The sample includes some 150,000 clones, approximately 79% of them seen just once. Sequencing was carried out using PBMCs. All receptors come from a man between 60 and 75 years old in good health and CMV-seronegative.

This clone was seen a single time. The rearrangement uses TRBV11-2 and TRBJ2-5; tentatively, D is TRBD1 (6 bases). V was shortened by 3 bases and J by 1 base, with 9 bases between the two germline ends. The V gene's germline CDR1 is SGHAT and CDR2 FQNNGV. CDR3 length: 14 amino acids. The CDR3 DNA reads as TGTGCCAGCAGCTTCGCGGACAGCCAAGAGACCCAGTACTTC. Translating it yields CASSFADSQETQYF.

J is TRBJ2-3 and V is TRBV9; tentatively, D is TRBD2 (5 bases). Germline assignment: CDR1 SGDLS and CDR2 YYNGEE. Trimming removed 1 base at V and 10 bases at J, with 10 bases between. The CDR3 totals 12 residues. The CDR3 loop reads CASSVKDYAQYF. CDR3 in DNA: TGTGCCAGCAGCGTAAAAGACTATGCGCAGTATTTT.

The J gene is TRBJ1-6, the V gene TRBV6-5; weak D call: TRBD1 (5 bases). The germline V gene has CDR1 MNHEY and CDR2 SVGAGI. Trimming stripped 8 bases from V and 8 bases from J, with 16 bases between. The CDR3 runs to 14 residues. The CDR3 loop is CASQGPVRDSPLHF. DNA of the CDR3: TGTGCCAGCCAAGGACCGGTCAGGGATTCACCCCTCCACTTT.